The 13 T cell receptor beta chains presented below share a single source sample, sequenced in a study of blood T cell repertoires in COVID-19. Clones were sequenced by immunoSEQ multiplex PCR, and TCRdb holds only the in-frame ones, with some missing. The sample holds hundreds of thousands of clones, 85% to 90% seen once. Sequences were obtained from PBMCs or T cells enriched from blood (not recorded which). These receptor sequences come from a woman in her fifties or sixties who had recovered from COVID-19.

The table lists this clone with a few counts. The chain couples TRBV11-3 to TRBJ2-1; 12 bases are shared with TRBD2. V shed 3 bases and J 7 bases; nucleotides not matched to a gene: 13. Looked up from germline, CDR1 is SGHNT and CDR2 is YENEEA. This CDR3 has 18 amino acids. The CDR3 DNA sequence: TGTGCCAGCAGCTTGGATCCGCGTACTAGCGGGAGGAGGAATGAGCAGTTCTTC. It specifies CASSLDPRTSGRRNEQFF.

V gene TRBV7-6 combines with J gene TRBJ1-5; D is undetermined. This CDR3 has 13 amino acids. CDR1 and CDR2 from the germline V gene are SGHVS and FNYEAQ. V was pared by 3 bases and J by 5 bases, with 8 bases between. CDR3 DNA sequence: TGTGCCAGCAGCTTGGCCGAGGATCAGCCCCAGCATTTT. Translating it yields CASSLAEDQPQHF.

This chain links TRBV13 with TRBJ1-3; D unclear. V lost 8 bases to trimming and J lost 3 bases, with 14 bases between them. The V gene's germline CDR1 is PRHDT and CDR2 FYEKMQ (reference sequence). The CDR3 extends over 14 amino acids. The chain's CDR3 is CASFSRSIGNTIYF. The DNA for the CDR3 is TGTGCCAGCTTCTCCCGGTCAATTGGAAACACCATATATTTT.

The CDR3 here is CASTILGLTNAGELFF. CDR3 nucleotides: TGTGCCAGCACCATACTAGGGTTAACCAACGCCGGGGAGCTGTTTTTT. The chain couples TRBV27 to TRBJ2-2; perhaps TRBD2 as D (5 bases). This CDR3 is built from 16 residues. Trimming took 7 bases from V and 6 from J, leaving 21 bases between them. Germline loops: CDR1 MNHEY, CDR2 SMNVEV (reference sequence).

The rearrangement links TRBV2 to TRBJ2-1, with 7 bases identical to TRBD2. CDR3 size: 16 residues. The junction had 10 bases not matched to a gene; V was cut back by 2 bases and J by 6 bases. The V gene's germline CDR1 is SNHLY and CDR2 FYNNEI. The CDR3 coding sequence is TGTGCCAGCAGTGAATCTCGACTAGCCAATTCCAATGAGCAGTTCTTC. Translation: CASSESRLANSNEQFF.

The chain has TRBV3-1 (or the pseudogene TRBV3-2) and TRBJ2-2; weak D call: TRBD2 (5 bases). The CDR3 has 16 residues. Between the trimmed V and J ends, which lost 7 bases and 2 bases, there was a span of 17 bases. In germline, CDR1 is LGHDT, CDR2 YNNKEL (reference sequence). CDR3 sequence (DNA): TGTGCCAGCAACCGGGGAAGCGGATCTAACACCGGGGAGCTGTTTTTT. This translates into CASNRGSGSNTGELFF.

This clone is a singleton in its sample. Here the CDR3 reads CASSPSIIQGSYEQYF. CDR3 bases: TGTGCCAGCAGCCCCTCTATCATCCAGGGCTCCTACGAGCAGTACTTC. The chain combines TRBV7-2 with TRBJ2-7; D perhaps matches TRBD1 (5 bases). Per germline, CDR1 SGHTA and CDR2 FQGNSA. This CDR3 has 16 residues. V was trimmed by 5 bases and J by 0 bases, leaving 17 bases between them.

This clone was seen only once. The CDR3 loop is CASSLAPGVNTGELFF. CDR3 bases: TGTGCCAGCAGCTTAGCTCCAGGGGTGAACACCGGGGAGCTGTTTTTT. The chain joins TRBV11-1 to TRBJ2-2; D may be TRBD1 (6 bases). The CDR3 runs to 16 residues. CDR1 is SGHAT, CDR2 FQDESV, per germline (reference sequence). With 0 bases removed from V and 1 base from J, the gap between germline ends came to 9 bases.

CDR3 coding DNA: TGTGCCATCAGTACAGGGACAGGGAGCAATGAGCAGTTCTTC. It yields the protein CAISTGTGSNEQFF. The J gene is TRBJ2-1, the V gene TRBV10-3; 9 nucleotides align to TRBD1. The germline CDR1 and CDR2 sequences are ENHRY and SYGVKD. This CDR3 region has 14 residues. Trimming cost V 5 bases and J 6 bases; bases outside gene matches: 5.

The gene calls are TRBV28 and TRBJ1-1; D is undetermined. Germline CDR1 reads MDHEN; CDR2 reads SYDVKM. Deletions cut 6 bases from V and 5 bases from J, with 16 bases between. This CDR3 comprises 14 residues. CDR3 nucleotides: TGTGCCAGCAGCCTCGAGGCTCACTCAACTGAAGCTTTCTTT. The encoded protein is CASSLEAHSTEAFF.

The chain recombines TRBV27 with TRBJ1-2; unclear D gene. Deletions cut 4 bases from V and 0 bases from J, with 15 bases between. CDR1 is MNHEY and CDR2 is SMNVEV in the germline V gene (reference sequence). CDR3 length equals 16 residues. The CDR3 bases are TGTGCCAGCAGTTCATACCCCATGGACTCTAACTATGGCTACACCTTC. Amino acid sequence: CASSSYPMDSNYGYTF.

In the case of this clone: Other DNA sequences of this sample code for an identical CDR3. The V and J genes are TRBV27 and TRBJ1-2, with 9 bases that match TRBD1. The trim removed 6 bases at V and 2 bases at J, leaving 4 bases unmatched. The CDR3 is 14 residues long. Looked up from germline, CDR1 is MNHEY and CDR2 is SMNVEV (reference sequence). CDR3: CASRLQGANYGYTF. CDR3 DNA sequence: TGTGCCAGCAGGTTACAGGGGGCAAACTATGGCTACACCTTC.

The rearrangement joins TRBV5-1 to TRBJ2-5; D ambiguous. The CDR3 loop spans 14 amino acids. The ends were cut back, 0 bases at V and 2 bases at J, with 8 bases in the middle. The germline CDR1 and CDR2 sequences are SGHRS and YFSETQ. CDR3 loop: CASSLARRQETQYF. DNA for the CDR3: TGCGCCAGCAGCTTGGCGCGGAGACAAGAGACCCAGTACTTC.